The clone carrying this T cell receptor beta chain showed up just once. The antigen is undetermined. Given a much more abundant clone one base away, this may be a read error. This CDR3 comprises 15 residues. CDR1 and CDR2 from the germline V gene are MNHEY and SVGEGT. V shed 5 bases, J shed 11 bases, and the junction held 12 bases outside the gene matches. This record comes from a study of T cells in Graves' hyperthyroidism and ophthalmopathy. Study results and limitations: By a 13 V-J model, ophthalmopathy was set apart from stable hyperthyroidism. The blood repertoire included most of the expanded thyroid clonotypes above 0.001. Ophthalmopathy was identified by the model a median about 6 months ahead of onset.

TCR beta CDR3 region amplification was performed from RNA transcripts. The HTBI primer set served for first-round RT-PCR of the TCR CDR3. TCRdb reprocessed the multiplex PCR reads via MiXCR and lists one record per CDR3 protein. The sample includes around 290,000 distinct CDR3 sequences, about a sixth of them seen just once. The sample was blood. This clonotype originated in a woman aged 55-70 years with Graves' ophthalmopathy. The chain is built from TRBV6-2 or TRBV6-3 and TRBJ1-5, with 10 bases fitting TRBD1. In nucleotides, the CDR3 is TGTGCCAGCAGTCGAAAACCGGGACAGGGGAGGGCCCAGCATTTT. Residues: CASSRKPGQGRAQHF.